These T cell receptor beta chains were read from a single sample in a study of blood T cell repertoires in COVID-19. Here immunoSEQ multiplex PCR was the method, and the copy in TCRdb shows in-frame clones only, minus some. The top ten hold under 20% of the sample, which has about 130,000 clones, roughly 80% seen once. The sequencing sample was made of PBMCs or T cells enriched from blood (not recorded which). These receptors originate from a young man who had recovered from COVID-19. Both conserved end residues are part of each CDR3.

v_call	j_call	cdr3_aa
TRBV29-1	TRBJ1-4	CSVASGLSGEKLFF
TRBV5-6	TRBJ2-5	CASSSPGQGIQETQYF
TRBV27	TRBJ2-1	CASSFPGLGLNEQFF
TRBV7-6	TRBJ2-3	CASSLTGTTMGTDTQYF
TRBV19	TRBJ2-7	CASSMGTGRAYEQYF
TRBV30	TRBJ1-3	CAWSVRGTGNTIYF
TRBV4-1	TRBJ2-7	CASSQDRTGGSYEQYF
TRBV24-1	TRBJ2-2	CATPGGLGIGELFF
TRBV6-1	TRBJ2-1	CASSDIRGSSYNEQFF
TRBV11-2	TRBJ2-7	CASSFGTGSYEQYF
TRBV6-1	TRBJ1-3	CASSEPTGSGSGNTIYF
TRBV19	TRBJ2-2	CAAKPNTGELFF
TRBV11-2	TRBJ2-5	CASSPRTGRETQYF
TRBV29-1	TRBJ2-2	CSVLRAGELFF
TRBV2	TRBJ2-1	CASTPPPSGGQQFF
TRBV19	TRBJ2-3	CASSMAGTQYF
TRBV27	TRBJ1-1	CASSYRTGATEAFF
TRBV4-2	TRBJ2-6	CASSQELAVSSGANVLTF
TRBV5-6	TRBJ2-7	CASSPGLAGAYEQYF